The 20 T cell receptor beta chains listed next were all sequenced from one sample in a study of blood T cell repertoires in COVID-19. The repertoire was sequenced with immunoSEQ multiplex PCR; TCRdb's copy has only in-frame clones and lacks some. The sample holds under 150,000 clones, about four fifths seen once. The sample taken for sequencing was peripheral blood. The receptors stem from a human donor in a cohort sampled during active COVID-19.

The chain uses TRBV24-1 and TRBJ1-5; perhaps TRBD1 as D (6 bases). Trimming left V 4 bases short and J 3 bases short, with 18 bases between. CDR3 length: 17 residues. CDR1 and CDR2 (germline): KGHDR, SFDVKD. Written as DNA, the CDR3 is TGTGCCACCAGTGAATCTCAAATCAGGGGCCTCAATCAGCCCCAGCATTTT. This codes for CATSESQIRGLNQPQHF.

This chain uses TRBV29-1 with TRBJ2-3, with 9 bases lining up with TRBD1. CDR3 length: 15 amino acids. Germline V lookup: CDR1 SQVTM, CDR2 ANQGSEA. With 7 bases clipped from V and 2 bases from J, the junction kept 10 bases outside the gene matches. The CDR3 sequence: CSATYRGRITDTQYF. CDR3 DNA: TGCAGCGCCACCTACAGGGGGCGTATCACAGATACGCAGTATTTT.

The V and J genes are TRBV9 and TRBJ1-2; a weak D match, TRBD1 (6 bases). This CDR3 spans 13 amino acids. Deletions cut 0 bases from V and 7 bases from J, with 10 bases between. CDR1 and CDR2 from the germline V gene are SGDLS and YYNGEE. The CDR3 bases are TGTGCCAGCAGCGTAGACAGGGTGCGTGGCTACACCTTC. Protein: CASSVDRVRGYTF.

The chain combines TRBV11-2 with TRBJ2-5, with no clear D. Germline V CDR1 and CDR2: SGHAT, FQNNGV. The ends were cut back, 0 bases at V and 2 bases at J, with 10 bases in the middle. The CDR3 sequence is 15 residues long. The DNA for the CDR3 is TGTGCCAGCAGCTTAGATAGAATTCGACAAGAGACCCAGTACTTC. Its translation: CASSLDRIRQETQYF.

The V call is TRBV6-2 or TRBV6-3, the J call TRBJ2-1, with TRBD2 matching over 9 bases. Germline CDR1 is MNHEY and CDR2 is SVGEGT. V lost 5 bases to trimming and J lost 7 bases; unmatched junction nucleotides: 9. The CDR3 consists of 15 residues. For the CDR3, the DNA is TGTGCCAGCAGTCAAAGCGGGGGGCGGGGTAATGAGCAGTTCTTC. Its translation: CASSQSGGRGNEQFF.

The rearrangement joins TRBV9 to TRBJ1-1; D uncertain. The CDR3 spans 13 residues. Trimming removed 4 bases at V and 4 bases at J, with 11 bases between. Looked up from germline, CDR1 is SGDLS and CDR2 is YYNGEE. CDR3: CASSSRLSTEAFF. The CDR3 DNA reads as TGTGCCAGCAGCTCCCGCCTATCCACTGAAGCTTTCTTT.

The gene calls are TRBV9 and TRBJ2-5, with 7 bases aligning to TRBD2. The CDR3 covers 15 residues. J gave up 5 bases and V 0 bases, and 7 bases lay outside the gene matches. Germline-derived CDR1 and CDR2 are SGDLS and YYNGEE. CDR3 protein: CASSVEGGKGETQYF. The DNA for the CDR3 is TGTGCCAGCAGCGTAGAGGGAGGGAAAGGGGAGACCCAGTACTTC.

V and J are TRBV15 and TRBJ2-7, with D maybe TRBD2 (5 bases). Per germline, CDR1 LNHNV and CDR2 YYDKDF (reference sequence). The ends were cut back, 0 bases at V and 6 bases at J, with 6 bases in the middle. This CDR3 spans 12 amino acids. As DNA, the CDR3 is TGTGCCACCAGCAGAGACGAGGGCGAGCAGTACTTC. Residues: CATSRDEGEQYF.

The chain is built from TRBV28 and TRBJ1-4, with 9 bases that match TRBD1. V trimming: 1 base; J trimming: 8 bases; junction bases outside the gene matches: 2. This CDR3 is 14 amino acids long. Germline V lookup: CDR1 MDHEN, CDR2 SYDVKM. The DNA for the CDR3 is TGTGCCAGCAGTTTATCTGACAGGGGGGAAAAACTGTTTTTT. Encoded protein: CASSLSDRGEKLFF.

As DNA, the CDR3 is TGTGCCAGCAGCTTATCCGCGGGCGAGCAGTACTTC. As protein: CASSLSAGEQYF. The genes are TRBV7-9 and TRBJ2-7, with D tentatively TRBD2 (5 bases). The CDR3 consists of 12 residues. Trimming shortened V by 2 bases and J by 6 bases, and 8 bases separated the two germline ends. The germline gives CDR1 SEHNR, CDR2 FQNEAQ (reference sequence).

This CDR3 is CASSLGLLRGSHYGYTF. In DNA form, the CDR3 reads TGTGCCAGCAGCTTAGGGCTTCTACGAGGGTCACACTATGGCTACACCTTC. The genes are TRBV7-6 and TRBJ1-2; D call uncertain. This CDR3 is built from 17 residues. The V end was cut by 1 base, the J end by 3 bases, with 18 bases between. Germline V gene data show CDR1 as SGHVS and CDR2 as FNYEAQ.

The CDR3 DNA reads TGCGCCAGCAGCCACCTTACTTCTGGAAACACCATATATTTT. Protein: CASSHLTSGNTIYF. The chain is built from TRBV4-3 and TRBJ1-3; D not certain. The germline V gene has CDR1 LGHNA and CDR2 YSLEER. With 3 bases removed from V and 1 base from J, the gap between germline ends came to 7 bases. This CDR3 is 14 amino acids long.

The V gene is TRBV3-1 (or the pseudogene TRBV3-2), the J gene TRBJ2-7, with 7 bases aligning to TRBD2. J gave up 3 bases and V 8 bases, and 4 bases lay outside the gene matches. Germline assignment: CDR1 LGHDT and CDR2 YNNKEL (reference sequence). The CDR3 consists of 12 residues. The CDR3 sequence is CASFGGYYEQYF. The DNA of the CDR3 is TGTGCCAGCTTCGGGGGGTACTACGAGCAGTACTTC.

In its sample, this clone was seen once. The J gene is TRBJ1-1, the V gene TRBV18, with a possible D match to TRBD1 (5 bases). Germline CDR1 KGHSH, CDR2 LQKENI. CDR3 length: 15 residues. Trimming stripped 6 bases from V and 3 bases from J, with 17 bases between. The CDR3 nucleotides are TGTGCCAGCTCCCCGCAACCCGGGGGGGACACTGAAGCTTTCTTT. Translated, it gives CASSPQPGGDTEAFF.

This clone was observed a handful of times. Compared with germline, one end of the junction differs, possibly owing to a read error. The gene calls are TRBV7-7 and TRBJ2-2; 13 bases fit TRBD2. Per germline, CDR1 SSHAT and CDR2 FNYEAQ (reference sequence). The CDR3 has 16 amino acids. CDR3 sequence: CASSSRTSGGTGELFF. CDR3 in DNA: TGTGCTAGCAGCTCCCGGACTAGCGGGGGCACCGGGGAGCTGTTTTTT.

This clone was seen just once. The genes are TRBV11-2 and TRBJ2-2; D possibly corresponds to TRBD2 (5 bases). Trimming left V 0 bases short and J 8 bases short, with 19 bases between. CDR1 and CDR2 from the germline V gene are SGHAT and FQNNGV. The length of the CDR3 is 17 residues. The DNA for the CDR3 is TGTGCCAGCAGCTTAGACCCTGGCGGAGCGAGGAGGGGGGAGCTGTTTTTT. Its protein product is CASSLDPGGARRGELFF.

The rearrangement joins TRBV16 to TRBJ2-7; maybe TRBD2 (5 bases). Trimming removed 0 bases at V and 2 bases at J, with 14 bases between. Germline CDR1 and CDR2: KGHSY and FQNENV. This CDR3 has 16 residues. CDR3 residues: CASSQSRASSAYEQYF. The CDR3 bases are TGTGCCAGCAGCCAATCGAGGGCTAGCAGTGCCTACGAGCAGTACTTC.

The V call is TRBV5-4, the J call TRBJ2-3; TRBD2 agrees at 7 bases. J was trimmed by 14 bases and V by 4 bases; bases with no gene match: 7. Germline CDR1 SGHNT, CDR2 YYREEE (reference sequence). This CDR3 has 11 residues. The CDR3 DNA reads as TGTGCCAGCAGCCGCGGGACTAATAGGTATTTT. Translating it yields CASSRGTNRYF.

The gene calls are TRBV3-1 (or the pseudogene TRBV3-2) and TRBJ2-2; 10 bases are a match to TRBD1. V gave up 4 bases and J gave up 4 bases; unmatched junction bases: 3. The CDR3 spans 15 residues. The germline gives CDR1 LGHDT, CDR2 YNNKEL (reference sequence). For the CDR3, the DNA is TGTGCCAGCAGCCGACAGGGGGCCACCACCGGGGAGCTGTTTTTT. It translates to CASSRQGATTGELFF.

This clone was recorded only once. The CDR3 is CATRKGGGANTEAFF. DNA of the CDR3: TGCGCCACCAGGAAAGGAGGGGGCGCGAACACTGAAGCTTTCTTT. This chain links TRBV4-3 with TRBJ1-1, with 7 bases that match TRBD1. The CDR3 has 15 amino acids. Trimming at V came to 10 bases and at J to 1 base, leaving 12 bases not matched to a gene. Germline CDR1 is LGHNA and CDR2 is YSLEER.